The 22 T cell receptor beta chains given below trace back to one sample, sequenced in a study of blood T cell repertoires in COVID-19. Data came from immunoSEQ multiplex PCR; TCRdb stores just in-frame clones and leaves some out. The table lists about 300,000 clones, 75% to 95% of them singletons, with 0.9% to 1.2% in the top ten. The sample was PBMCs or T cells enriched from blood (not recorded which). These receptors were obtained from a woman aged 30 to 39 who had recovered from COVID-19.

CDR3 amino acids: CASSFRGDTQYF. The CDR3 DNA sequence: TGTGCCAGCAGTTTTAGGGGAGATACGCAGTATTTT. The rearrangement links TRBV27 to TRBJ2-3; D might be TRBD1 (5 bases). Per germline, CDR1 MNHEY and CDR2 SMNVEV (reference sequence). The CDR3 is 12 residues long. Trimming took 3 bases from V and 5 from J, leaving 6 bases between them.

V usage is TRBV28 and J usage is TRBJ1-1; 8 nucleotides line up with TRBD1. CDR1 MDHEN and CDR2 SYDVKM come from the germline V gene. Unmatched junction bases numbered 7, after V lost 6 bases and J lost 4 bases. The CDR3 is 14 residues long. DNA for the CDR3: TGTGCCAGCAGCCCGACAGGGGATGGCACTGAAGCTTTCTTT. Translating it yields CASSPTGDGTEAFF.

The gene calls are TRBV7-3 and TRBJ2-3; 7 bases agree with TRBD1. The CDR3 length is 13 residues. Germline CDR1 reads SGHTA; CDR2 reads FQGTGA. V dropped 8 bases and J dropped 7; count of bases not matched to a gene: 9. CDR3 protein: CASGPQGTYTQYF. CDR3 sequence (DNA): TGTGCCAGCGGCCCACAGGGGACATATACGCAGTATTTT.

This clone was seen only once. The rearrangement links TRBV27 to TRBJ1-5; 8 bases map to TRBD1. The CDR3 has 14 amino acids. J lost 6 bases, V lost 6 bases, and 7 bases had no gene match. Germline loops: CDR1 MNHEY, CDR2 SMNVEV (reference sequence). CDR3 residues: CASSSSGGIQPQHF. Written as DNA, the CDR3 is TGTGCCAGCAGCTCCTCAGGGGGCATTCAGCCCCAGCATTTT.

The rearrangement uses TRBV9 and TRBJ2-3; maybe TRBD1 (5 bases). This CDR3 has 16 residues. The germline CDR1 and CDR2 sequences are SGDLS and YYNGEE. Trimming pared 4 bases from V and 6 bases from J, leaving 21 bases between. Written as DNA, the CDR3 is TGTGCCAGCAGCCCTGGGGCCATCGCCTTCCCGGATACGCAGTATTTT. It codes for CASSPGAIAFPDTQYF.

The chain has TRBV12-3 or TRBV12-4 and TRBJ1-5, with D maybe TRBD1 (6 bases). This CDR3 comprises 13 residues. V was clipped by 3 bases and J by 6 bases, with 9 bases between them. This CDR3 reads CASSFQGFQPQHF. The CDR3 DNA reads as TGTGCCAGCAGTTTTCAGGGGTTTCAGCCCCAGCATTTT.

The gene calls are TRBV24-1 and TRBJ2-5, with TRBD2 identical over 9 bases. Germline assignment: CDR1 KGHDR and CDR2 SFDVKD. The CDR3 contains 16 residues. The trim removed 3 bases at V and 1 base at J, leaving 5 bases unmatched. For the CDR3, the DNA is TGTGCCACCAGTGATCGCGGGAGGGGCCTCCAAGAGACCCAGTACTTC. Residues: CATSDRGRGLQETQYF.

The genes are TRBV6-5 and TRBJ2-7, with TRBD2 as a possible D gene (6 bases). Trimming shortened V by 6 bases and J by 6 bases, and 15 bases separated the two germline ends. CDR3 length: 13 amino acids. Germline CDR1 and CDR2: MNHEY and SVGAGI. The CDR3 protein is CASRASGQGEQYF. DNA of the CDR3: TGTGCCAGCAGGGCAAGCGGGCAGGGCGAGCAGTACTTC.

This clone was seen a handful of times. The genes are TRBV5-4 and TRBJ2-2; D may be TRBD2 (6 bases). CDR1 and CDR2 (germline): SGHNT, YYREEE (reference sequence). V lost 4 bases and J lost 6, with 16 bases in between. This CDR3 comprises 15 residues. The CDR3, as DNA: TGTGCCAGCAGCAGCGAGGAGGGCCGGTCCGGGGAGCTGTTTTTT. Amino acids: CASSSEEGRSGELFF. The variable domain in full, completed from reference TRBV5-4 and TRBJ2-2, reads ETGVTQSPTHLIKTRGQQVTLRCSSQSGHNTVSWYQQALGQGPQFIFQYYREEENGRGNFPPRFSGLQFPNYSSELNVNALELDDSALYLCASSSEEGRSGELFFGEGSRLTVL.

The chain joins TRBV11-3 to TRBJ2-1; 15 bases match TRBD2. The CDR3 spans 17 residues. Germline lookup yields CDR1 SGHNT and CDR2 YENEEA. J was trimmed by 5 bases and V by 3 bases; bases with no gene match: 5. This chain's CDR3 is CASSFAGLAGGHNEQFF. The CDR3 DNA reads as TGTGCCAGCAGCTTCGCCGGACTAGCGGGAGGGCACAATGAGCAGTTCTTC.

The gene calls are TRBV7-2 and TRBJ2-4; 11 bases match TRBD1. The V gene end was trimmed by 6 bases and the J gene end by 3 bases; junction bases not matched to a gene: 4. CDR1 is SGHTA, CDR2 FQGNSA, per germline. The CDR3 sequence is 15 residues long. CDR3 residues: CASSSGQGVKNIQYF. The CDR3 nucleotides are TGTGCCAGCAGTTCGGGACAGGGGGTCAAAAACATTCAGTACTTC.

In regard to this clone: Other DNA variants within this sample encode the same CDR3. V is TRBV3-1 (or the pseudogene TRBV3-2) and J is TRBJ1-6, with 7 bases identical to TRBD1. CDR3 length: 15 residues. The V segment lost 1 base and the J segment 5 bases; nucleotides outside the gene matches: 2. In germline, CDR1 is LGHDT, CDR2 YNNKEL (reference sequence). CDR3 coding DNA: TGTGCCAGCAGCCAAGTAGACAGGGATAATTCACCCCTCCACTTT. It encodes CASSQVDRDNSPLHF.

This chain links TRBV10-1 with TRBJ2-7, with 8 bases identical to TRBD1. The germline V gene has CDR1 WNHNN and CDR2 SYGVQD (reference sequence). With V trimmed by 2 bases and J by 6 bases, 3 bases remained unmatched. The CDR3 extends over 13 amino acids. The DNA for the CDR3 is TGCGCCAGCAGTGAGGGACAGGGTGTCGAGCAGTACTTC. This sequence encodes CASSEGQGVEQYF.

The rearrangement joins TRBV7-2 to TRBJ2-2, with 9 bases matching TRBD1. This CDR3 is 14 amino acids long. Per germline, CDR1 SGHTA and CDR2 FQGNSA. V shed 5 bases and J 3 bases; nucleotides not matched to a gene: 1. CDR3 amino acids: CASSRDRDTGELFF. CDR3 DNA sequence: TGTGCCAGCAGCCGGGACAGGGACACCGGGGAGCTGTTTTTT.

V usage is TRBV19 and J usage is TRBJ2-1; 8 bases are a match to TRBD2. The CDR3 spans 15 residues. CDR1 is LNHDA, CDR2 SQIVND, per germline (reference sequence). V dropped 5 bases and J dropped 8; count of bases not matched to a gene: 11. CDR3 in DNA: TGTGCCAGTAGTGGTCGACTAGCGTTAGTGGATGAGCAGTTCTTC. As protein: CASSGRLALVDEQFF. The full variable domain, its missing parts supplied by reference TRBV19 and TRBJ2-1, is DGGITQSPKYLFRKEGQNVTLSCEQNLNHDAMYWYRQDPGQGLRLIYYSQIVNDFQKGDIAEGYSVSREKKESFPLTVTSAQKNPTAFYLCASSGRLALVDEQFFGPGTRLTVL.

The chain joins TRBV19 to TRBJ2-2, with 12 bases matching TRBD1. Trimming at V came to 5 bases and at J to 3 bases, leaving 7 bases not matched to a gene. The CDR3 covers 17 residues. Germline assignment: CDR1 LNHDA and CDR2 SQIVND (reference sequence). CDR3 nucleotide sequence: TGTGCCAGTAGTTCCCGGGACAGGGGGCGCCACACCGGGGAGCTGTTTTTT. As protein: CASSSRDRGRHTGELFF.

The rearrangement links TRBV27 to TRBJ2-7, with D possibly matching TRBD2 (7 bases). Trimming removed 3 bases at V and 1 base at J, with 13 bases between. The CDR3 runs 15 residues. In germline, CDR1 is MNHEY, CDR2 SMNVEV (reference sequence). CDR3 residues: CASSFASGTSYEQYF. The CDR3 DNA sequence: TGTGCCAGCAGTTTCGCGAGCGGGACATCCTACGAGCAGTACTTC.

The chain links TRBV10-3 to TRBJ2-5, with 7 nucleotides matching TRBD2. The V gene's germline CDR1 is ENHRY and CDR2 SYGVKD. CDR3 length: 14 amino acids. The trim removed 8 bases at V and 4 bases at J, leaving 10 bases unmatched. CDR3 region: CAIDPGGGAETQYF. The CDR3 DNA reads TGTGCCATCGACCCCGGGGGAGGGGCAGAGACCCAGTACTTC.

The chain joins TRBV24-1 to TRBJ2-5; 9 bases agree with TRBD1. The CDR3 is made up of 15 amino acids. Per germline, CDR1 KGHDR and CDR2 SFDVKD. With 2 bases clipped from V and 6 bases from J, the junction kept 6 bases outside the gene matches. The CDR3 nucleotides are TGTGCCACCAGTGATTACGGACAGGGGACGAAGACCCAGTACTTC. The encoded protein is CATSDYGQGTKTQYF.

This rearrangement joins TRBV10-1 to TRBJ2-2; tentatively, D is TRBD2 (6 bases). The CDR3 spans 16 residues. The ends were cut back, 2 bases at V and 4 bases at J, with 14 bases in the middle. CDR1 is WNHNN, CDR2 SYGVQD, per germline (reference sequence). CDR3: CASSEPGLSTTGELFF. The CDR3 nucleotides read TGCGCCAGCAGTGAGCCTGGACTATCCACCACCGGGGAGCTGTTTTTT.

V usage is TRBV18 and J usage is TRBJ1-1; D gene unclear. Trimming pared 8 bases from V and 1 base from J, leaving 11 bases between. This CDR3 is 13 amino acids long. Germline CDR1 reads KGHSH; CDR2 reads LQKENI. The CDR3 reads CASQSGENTEAFF. CDR3 sequence (DNA): TGTGCCAGCCAATCGGGTGAGAACACTGAAGCTTTCTTT.

The chain uses TRBV10-3 and TRBJ1-5; 10 bases fit TRBD1. V shed 10 bases and J 6 bases; nucleotides not matched to a gene: 9. The CDR3 is made up of 14 amino acids. Germline-derived CDR1 and CDR2 are ENHRY and SYGVKD. CDR3 residues: CATAGRTGGQPQHF. CDR3 sequence (DNA): TGTGCCACCGCGGGTAGGACAGGGGGTCAGCCCCAGCATTTT.